A selection of T cell receptor beta chains follows, all from one sample in a study of PD-1 and CTLA-4 blockade in melanoma. The repertoire was sequenced with immunoSEQ multiplex PCR; TCRdb's copy has only in-frame clones and lacks some. Among about 32,000 clones listed, about 87% were seen once. The input for sequencing was CD8+ T cells from peripheral blood, taken from a patient given anti-PD-1 treatment. The receptors were sampled from a human donor with melanoma. CDR3s include the opening cysteine and the closing phenylalanine or tryptophan. A D gene is named only where the DNA matches it firmly. Clone size is shown for a subset of rows, as once, few, many or a class of expanded clone.

CDR3 DNA: TGCGCCAGCAGCTGGACAGTTGACGGTAGCTACGAGCAGTACTTC; CDR3 protein: CASSWTVDGSYEQYF; J gene: TRBJ2-7; D gene: -; clone size: -; V gene: TRBV5-1
CDR3 DNA: TGCAGCGTTCTTGGGACAGGGGTATCCGGGGCCAACGTCCTGACTTTC; CDR3 protein: CSVLGTGVSGANVLTF; J gene: TRBJ2-6; D gene: TRBD1; clone size: -; V gene: TRBV29-1
CDR3 DNA: TGTGCCAGCTCATCCGCAGGGAATCAGCCCCAGCATTTT; CDR3 protein: CASSSAGNQPQHF; J gene: TRBJ1-5; D gene: -; clone size: -; V gene: TRBV18
CDR3 DNA: TGTGCCAGCAGCCCCGGCAGCATCCTAGATACGCAGTATTTT; CDR3 protein: CASSPGSILDTQYF; J gene: TRBJ2-3; D gene: -; clone size: -; V gene: TRBV13
CDR3 DNA: TGTGCCAGCAGCTCCTCCGGAGGAGGGCTGAATTCACCCCTCCACTTT; CDR3 protein: CASSSSGGGLNSPLHF; J gene: TRBJ1-6; D gene: -; clone size: few; V gene: TRBV7-9
CDR3 DNA: TGTGCCAGCAGCTTAATCGGAACGCCCAAGGGAAATCAGCCCCAGCATTTT; CDR3 protein: CASSLIGTPKGNQPQHF; J gene: TRBJ1-5; D gene: -; clone size: -; V gene: TRBV7-9
CDR3 DNA: TGTGCCAGCAGTTTAGAAACTGTGACACTAATGAACACTGAAGCTTTCTTT; CDR3 protein: CASSLETVTLMNTEAFF; J gene: TRBJ1-1; D gene: -; clone size: -; V gene: TRBV28
CDR3 DNA: TGTGCCAGCTCACCACGGGACAGTAACACTGAAGCTTTCTTT; CDR3 protein: CASSPRDSNTEAFF; J gene: TRBJ1-1; D gene: TRBD1; clone size: -; V gene: TRBV18
CDR3 DNA: TGTGCCAGCAGCGATCCCGGGACAGGGGGTCGCAATCAGCCCCAGCATTTT; CDR3 protein: CASSDPGTGGRNQPQHF; J gene: TRBJ1-5; D gene: TRBD1; clone size: -; V gene: TRBV7-8
CDR3 DNA: TGTGCCAGCAGTTCCGGACAGGACTATGGCTACACCTTC; CDR3 protein: CASSSGQDYGYTF; J gene: TRBJ1-2; D gene: TRBD1; clone size: -; V gene: TRBV6-5
CDR3 DNA: TGTGCCAGCGCGCTTAATGAAAAACTGTTTTTT; CDR3 protein: CASALNEKLFF; J gene: TRBJ1-4; D gene: -; clone size: -; V gene: TRBV28
CDR3 DNA: TGTGCCAGCATCCTCGCGGGAGCGGGGGGCCCCAATGAGCAGTTCTTC; CDR3 protein: CASILAGAGGPNEQFF; J gene: TRBJ2-1; D gene: TRBD2; clone size: -; V gene: TRBV7-9
CDR3 DNA: TGTGCCAGCAGCGCCCGACGGTTGGGGTCCTATAATTCACCCCTCCACTTT; CDR3 protein: CASSARRLGSYNSPLHF; J gene: TRBJ1-6; D gene: -; clone size: -; V gene: TRBV11-2
CDR3 DNA: TGTGCCAGCAGCTTGGAGGCGGGGGAGGGTTACGAGCAGTACTTC; CDR3 protein: CASSLEAGEGYEQYF; J gene: TRBJ2-7; D gene: TRBD2; clone size: -; V gene: TRBV5-4
CDR3 DNA: TGTGCCAGCAGTTTTCCAGGAACTGAAGCTTTCTTT; CDR3 protein: CASSFPGTEAFF; J gene: TRBJ1-1; D gene: -; clone size: -; V gene: TRBV12-3/TRBV12-4
CDR3 DNA: TGTGCCAGCAGCTTATTGACAGGGGCCTACAATGAGCAGTTCTTC; CDR3 protein: CASSLLTGAYNEQFF; J gene: TRBJ2-1; D gene: TRBD1; clone size: -; V gene: TRBV11-2
CDR3 DNA: TGCGCCAGCAGCCAAGATGAACAGTCGAGCTCCTACAATGAGCAGTTCTTC; CDR3 protein: CASSQDEQSSSYNEQFF; J gene: TRBJ2-1; D gene: -; clone size: -; V gene: TRBV4-3
CDR3 DNA: TGTGCCAGCAGTCAACTACAGGGGGCTAGTGGAAACACCATATATTTT; CDR3 protein: CASSQLQGASGNTIYF; J gene: TRBJ1-3; D gene: TRBD1; clone size: -; V gene: TRBV28
CDR3 DNA: TGTGCCAGCAGCTCTTCTGAGGGCCATCGGGAACCTCTTGAGCAGTTCTTC; CDR3 protein: CASSSSEGHREPLEQFF; J gene: TRBJ2-1; D gene: -; clone size: -; V gene: TRBV28
CDR3 DNA: TGTGCCAGCAGTGACAGCTCCTATAATTCACCCCTCCACTTT; CDR3 protein: CASSDSSYNSPLHF; J gene: TRBJ1-6; D gene: -; clone size: -; V gene: TRBV6-4
CDR3 DNA: TGTGCCAGCAGTTACTCCGGCAGCATGAACACTGAAGCTTTCTTT; CDR3 protein: CASSYSGSMNTEAFF; J gene: TRBJ1-1; D gene: -; clone size: -; V gene: TRBV6-5
CDR3 DNA: TGTGCCAGCAGTTTATATACAGGGAGCGAGCAGTACTTC; CDR3 protein: CASSLYTGSEQYF; J gene: TRBJ2-7; D gene: -; clone size: few; V gene: TRBV27
CDR3 DNA: TGTGCCAGCAACTTCCAGGGAAGCGTGACCCAGTACTTC; CDR3 protein: CASNFQGSVTQYF; J gene: TRBJ2-5; D gene: -; clone size: -; V gene: TRBV12-3/TRBV12-4
CDR3 DNA: TGTGCCAGCCACGGGCAGGGAAGCGGAAAACTGTTTTTT; CDR3 protein: CASHGQGSGKLFF; J gene: TRBJ1-4; D gene: -; clone size: once; V gene: TRBV6-5
CDR3 DNA: TGTGCCAGCAGCTCGGGACAGGGCTATGGCTACACCTTC; CDR3 protein: CASSSGQGYGYTF; J gene: TRBJ1-2; D gene: TRBD1; clone size: -; V gene: TRBV11-2
CDR3 DNA: TGTGCCAGTAAGATGGGGAACACTGAAGCTTTCTTT; CDR3 protein: CASKMGNTEAFF; J gene: TRBJ1-1; D gene: -; clone size: once; V gene: TRBV19
CDR3 DNA: TGTGCCAGTAAGACCTCTGGGGCCAACGTCCTGACTTTC; CDR3 protein: CASKTSGANVLTF; J gene: TRBJ2-6; D gene: -; clone size: -; V gene: TRBV19
CDR3 DNA: TGTGCCAGCAGCTCCCTCGGTTTGGGCCCTCCCAAAAACATTCAGTACTTC; CDR3 protein: CASSSLGLGPPKNIQYF; J gene: TRBJ2-4; D gene: -; clone size: once; V gene: TRBV7-9
CDR3 DNA: TGTGCCAGCAATCAGGGAGGAAATTCACCCCTCCACTTT; CDR3 protein: CASNQGGNSPLHF; J gene: TRBJ1-6; D gene: -; clone size: -; V gene: TRBV6-5
CDR3 DNA: TGTGCCAGCAGTGAAGGAGGGGGACTAAGCAATCAGCCCCAGCATTTT; CDR3 protein: CASSEGGGLSNQPQHF; J gene: TRBJ1-5; D gene: -; clone size: once; V gene: TRBV2
CDR3 DNA: TGTGCCAGCAGCCCGGGGCAGGGGGCGCGGCAGCCCCAGCATTTT; CDR3 protein: CASSPGQGARQPQHF; J gene: TRBJ1-5; D gene: TRBD1; clone size: -; V gene: TRBV5-5
CDR3 DNA: TGCGCCAGCAGCCGACAGGGGGCGGATCCTAACTATGGCTACACCTTC; CDR3 protein: CASSRQGADPNYGYTF; J gene: TRBJ1-2; D gene: TRBD1; clone size: -; V gene: TRBV5-1
CDR3 DNA: TGCAGCGTTGATACTAGCGGGGGGGCCACGGGCACAGATACGCAGTATTTT; CDR3 protein: CSVDTSGGATGTDTQYF; J gene: TRBJ2-3; D gene: TRBD2; clone size: -; V gene: TRBV29-1
CDR3 DNA: TGTGCCAGCTTGTGGGGAGGGGGAACTCAAGAGACCCAGTACTTC; CDR3 protein: CASLWGGGTQETQYF; J gene: TRBJ2-5; D gene: -; clone size: -; V gene: TRBV28
CDR3 DNA: TGTGCCAGCAGCCAAGATGGAGGGGCCCAGTACTTC; CDR3 protein: CASSQDGGAQYF; J gene: TRBJ2-5; D gene: -; clone size: -; V gene: TRBV3-1/TRBV3-2
CDR3 DNA: TGTGCCAGCATGGGGACAGGGTTTTCCGAGCAGTACTTC; CDR3 protein: CASMGTGFSEQYF; J gene: TRBJ2-7; D gene: TRBD1; clone size: -; V gene: TRBV28
CDR3 DNA: TGCGCCAGCAGTGAGTCTGGAGGGAACGAGCAGTACTTC; CDR3 protein: CASSESGGNEQYF; J gene: TRBJ2-7; D gene: -; clone size: -; V gene: TRBV10-1
CDR3 DNA: TGTGCCAGCAGCGCTGGGACAGGGGGCGACTATGGCTACACCTTC; CDR3 protein: CASSAGTGGDYGYTF; J gene: TRBJ1-2; D gene: TRBD1; clone size: -; V gene: TRBV9
CDR3 DNA: TGTGCCAGCAGAGCGGACGATTCAGGCACTGAAGCTTTCTTT; CDR3 protein: CASRADDSGTEAFF; J gene: TRBJ1-1; D gene: -; clone size: -; V gene: TRBV6-5
CDR3 DNA: TGTGCCAGCAGTTATATCTCAGATGTTGATAGCAATCAGCCCCAGCATTTT; CDR3 protein: CASSYISDVDSNQPQHF; J gene: TRBJ1-5; D gene: -; clone size: -; V gene: TRBV28
CDR3 DNA: TGTGCCAGCAGCGCGGGGACAGTCGAAGCTTTCTTT; CDR3 protein: CASSAGTVEAFF; J gene: TRBJ1-1; D gene: TRBD1; clone size: -; V gene: TRBV7-9
CDR3 DNA: TGTGCCAGCAGTCCCTCTAGCGGGGGGTCCACAGATACGCAGTATTTT; CDR3 protein: CASSPSSGGSTDTQYF; J gene: TRBJ2-3; D gene: TRBD2; clone size: -; V gene: TRBV3-1/TRBV3-2
CDR3 DNA: TGTGCCAGCAGCTTGGCGGGGGGCAAGGAGACCCAGTACTTC; CDR3 protein: CASSLAGGKETQYF; J gene: TRBJ2-5; D gene: -; clone size: once; V gene: TRBV5-4
CDR3 DNA: TGTGCCAGCAGCCAAGGGGGCGGCGAGCAGTACTTC; CDR3 protein: CASSQGGGEQYF; J gene: TRBJ2-7; D gene: -; clone size: -; V gene: TRBV4-2
CDR3 DNA: TGTGCCAGCAGTCACAAGCTTACGGACCCAACCGGGTCACGAGACTACGAGCAGTACTTC; CDR3 protein: CASSHKLTDPTGSRDYEQYF; J gene: TRBJ2-7; D gene: -; clone size: -; V gene: TRBV28
CDR3 DNA: TGTGCCAGCAGCGCTAGACAGGGGGCACCGCCCACCGGGGAGCTGTTTTTT; CDR3 protein: CASSARQGAPPTGELFF; J gene: TRBJ2-2; D gene: TRBD1; clone size: -; V gene: TRBV11-2
CDR3 DNA: TGTGCCAGCAGCCCCGATTCAACTCGGGGGCGGACTGAAGCTTTCTTT; CDR3 protein: CASSPDSTRGRTEAFF; J gene: TRBJ1-1; D gene: -; clone size: -; V gene: TRBV7-9
CDR3 DNA: TGTGCCAGCAGTTTGGACGGAAACACCATATATTTT; CDR3 protein: CASSLDGNTIYF; J gene: TRBJ1-3; D gene: -; clone size: -; V gene: TRBV12-3/TRBV12-4
CDR3 DNA: TGCAGCGTTGATAGTGGGATTACTGGCTACACCTTC; CDR3 protein: CSVDSGITGYTF; J gene: TRBJ1-2; D gene: -; clone size: -; V gene: TRBV29-1
CDR3 DNA: TGTGCCAGCAGCCCTCCGGGACAAGACACAGATACGCAGTATTTT; CDR3 protein: CASSPPGQDTDTQYF; J gene: TRBJ2-3; D gene: -; clone size: -; V gene: TRBV7-6
CDR3 DNA: TGTGCCAGCAGCCCGGAGGCGAATGAGCAGTTCTTC; CDR3 protein: CASSPEANEQFF; J gene: TRBJ2-1; D gene: -; clone size: -; V gene: TRBV5-8
CDR3 DNA: TGTGCCAGCAGCCAGTCAGGGGGCGCTGGGACCTACGAGCAGTACTTC; CDR3 protein: CASSQSGGAGTYEQYF; J gene: TRBJ2-7; D gene: TRBD1; clone size: -; V gene: TRBV7-6
CDR3 DNA: TGCGCCAGCAGTGAATATTCGGGACAGGGACACACAGATACGCAGTATTTT; CDR3 protein: CASSEYSGQGHTDTQYF; J gene: TRBJ2-3; D gene: TRBD1; clone size: -; V gene: TRBV10-2
CDR3 DNA: TGTGCCAGCAGTTTATCCCAGGGACCCTACGAGCAGTACTTC; CDR3 protein: CASSLSQGPYEQYF; J gene: TRBJ2-7; D gene: -; clone size: once; V gene: TRBV27
CDR3 DNA: TGCGCCAGCAGCCAAGATGGGACACCCATTGAAGCTTTCTTT; CDR3 protein: CASSQDGTPIEAFF; J gene: TRBJ1-1; D gene: -; clone size: -; V gene: TRBV4-1
CDR3 DNA: TGTGCCACCAGCAGAGATAAGGGGGCTGGTGAAAAACTGTTTTTT; CDR3 protein: CATSRDKGAGEKLFF; J gene: TRBJ1-4; D gene: TRBD1; clone size: -; V gene: TRBV15
CDR3 DNA: TGCGCCAGCAGCCAAGTTACCCTAGGGGACACTGAAGCTTTCTTT; CDR3 protein: CASSQVTLGDTEAFF; J gene: TRBJ1-1; D gene: -; clone size: -; V gene: TRBV4-1
CDR3 DNA: TGTGCCAGCAGCTCCGGGGGGGGAACAGATACGCAGTATTTT; CDR3 protein: CASSSGGGTDTQYF; J gene: TRBJ2-3; D gene: TRBD2; clone size: once; V gene: TRBV9
CDR3 DNA: TGTGCCAGCAGCCGTGGGGAGGATCAGCCCCAGCATTTT; CDR3 protein: CASSRGEDQPQHF; J gene: TRBJ1-5; D gene: -; clone size: -; V gene: TRBV5-6